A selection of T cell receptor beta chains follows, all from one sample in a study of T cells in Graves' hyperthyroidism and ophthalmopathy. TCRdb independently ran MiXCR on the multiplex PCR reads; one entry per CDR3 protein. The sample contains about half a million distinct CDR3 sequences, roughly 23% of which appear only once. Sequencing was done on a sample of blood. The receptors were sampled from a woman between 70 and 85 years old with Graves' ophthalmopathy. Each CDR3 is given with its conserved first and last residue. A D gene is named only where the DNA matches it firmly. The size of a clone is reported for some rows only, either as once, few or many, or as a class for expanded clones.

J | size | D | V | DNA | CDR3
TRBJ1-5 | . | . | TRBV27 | TGTGCCAGCAGTTTACGGGGGGTGAGTCCGAAGCCCCAGCATTTT | CASSLRGVSPKPQHF
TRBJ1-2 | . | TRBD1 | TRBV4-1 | TGCGCCAGCAGCCTACAACAGGGGTCCTATGGCTACACCTTC | CASSLQQGSYGYTF
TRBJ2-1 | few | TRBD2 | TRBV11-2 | TGTGCCAGCACCCCCGGGACTAGCGGGAGGGCCCGCGGTGAGCAGTTCTTC | CASTPGTSGRARGEQFF
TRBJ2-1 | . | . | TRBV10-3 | TGTGCCATCAGTGAGGTCCGGCTCAGCTCCTACAATGAGCAGTTCTTC | CAISEVRLSSYNEQFF
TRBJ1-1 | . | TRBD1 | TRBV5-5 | TGTGCCAGCAGCGGGACAGGGATGAACACTGAAGCTTTCTTT | CASSGTGMNTEAFF
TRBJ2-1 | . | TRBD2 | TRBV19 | TGTGCCAGTAGTCCTAGCGGGAGGGCCGGGGATGAGCAGTTCTTC | CASSPSGRAGDEQFF
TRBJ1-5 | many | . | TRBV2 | TGTGCCAGCAGTACTTCACAGGGTTATCAGCCCCAGCATTTT | CASSTSQGYQPQHF
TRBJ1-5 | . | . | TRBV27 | TGTGCCAGCAGCCGACAGTTCTATAGCAATCAGCCCCAGCATTTT | CASSRQFYSNQPQHF
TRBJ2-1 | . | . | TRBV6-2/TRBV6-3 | TGTGCCAGCAGTGGAGGGGTACGCGGGAACGGTCCCAATGAGCAGTTCTTC | CASSGGVRGNGPNEQFF
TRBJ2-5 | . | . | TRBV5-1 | TGCGCCAGCAGGGGATCGGGGGCCGGAGAGACCCAGTACTTC | CASRGSGAGETQYF
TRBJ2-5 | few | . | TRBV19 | TGTGCCAGTAGTTTGAGCCGGGACCCTCTTGGAGAGACCCAGTACTTC | CASSLSRDPLGETQYF
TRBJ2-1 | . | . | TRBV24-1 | TGTGCCACCAGTGAAGCGCGCAGAGCTCCAACCTACAATGAGCAGTTCTTC | CATSEARRAPTYNEQFF
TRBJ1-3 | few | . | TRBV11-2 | TGTGCCAGCAGTTCGCGACAGGCCTCTGGAAACACCATATATTTT | CASSSRQASGNTIYF
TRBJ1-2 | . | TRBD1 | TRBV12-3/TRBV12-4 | TGTGCCAGCAGTTTGACAGGGTCCCCCCTGACCGGTGGCTACACCTTC | CASSLTGSPLTGGYTF
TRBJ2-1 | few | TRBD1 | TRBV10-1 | TGCGCCAGCAGTGAGCTCGGACAGGGGGACTACAATGAGCAGTTCTTC | CASSELGQGDYNEQFF
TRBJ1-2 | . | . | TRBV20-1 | TGCAGTGCTAGAGATCATGACTGGACAGCTAACTATGGCTACACCTTC | CSARDHDWTANYGYTF
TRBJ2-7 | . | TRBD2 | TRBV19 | TGTGCCAGTAGTTCAACCGGGACTAGCGGGAACCCTTGCTACGAGCAGTACTTC | CASSSTGTSGNPCYEQYF
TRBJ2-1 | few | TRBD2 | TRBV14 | TGTGCCAGCAGCCAAGGGGGACTAGCGGGCAATGAGCAGTTCTTC | CASSQGGLAGNEQFF
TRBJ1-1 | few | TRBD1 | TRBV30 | TGTGCCTGGGACAGGGGAGAGGAAGCTTTCTTT | CAWDRGEEAFF
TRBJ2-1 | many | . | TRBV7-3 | TGTGCCAGCAGCCCAACTTTCGGGGGAGTCGGGGAGCAGTTCTTC | CASSPTFGGVGEQFF
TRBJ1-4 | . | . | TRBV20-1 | TGCAGTGCTAAGGGCGGGGTTGGTAATGAAAAACTGTTTTTT | CSAKGGVGNEKLFF
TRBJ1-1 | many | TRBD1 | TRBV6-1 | TGTGCCAGCGAGGACAGGGGGCGCTTAGAAACTGAAGCTTTCTTT | CASEDRGRLETEAFF
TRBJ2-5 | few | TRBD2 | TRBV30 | TGTGCCTCCGGACTAGCGGGCCTGGGGCCCCAAGAGACCCAGTACTTC | CASGLAGLGPQETQYF
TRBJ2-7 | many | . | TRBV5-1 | TGCGCCAGCAGCAAGAGCTCCTACGAGCAGTACTTC | CASSKSSYEQYF
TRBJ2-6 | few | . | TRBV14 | TGTGCCAGCAGCCCCAGTACAATGCTCTCTGGGGCCAACGTCCTGACTTTC | CASSPSTMLSGANVLTF
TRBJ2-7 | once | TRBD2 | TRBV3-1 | TGTGCCAGCAGTAGGACTAGCGGGAGGCCAATGGGGGAGCAGTACTTC | CASSRTSGRPMGEQYF
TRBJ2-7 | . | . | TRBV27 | TGTGCCAGCAGTCCATACTTAAGCCCCTCATCCTACGAGCAGTACTTC | CASSPYLSPSSYEQYF
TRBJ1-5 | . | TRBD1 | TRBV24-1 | TGTGCCACCAATCGGGACAGGGTGGGTACTATCAGCAATCAGCCCCAGCATTTT | CATNRDRVGTISNQPQHF
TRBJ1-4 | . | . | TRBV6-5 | TGTGCCAGCAGTTACGGACAGAATAATGAAAAACTGTTTTTT | CASSYGQNNEKLFF
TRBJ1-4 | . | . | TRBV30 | TGTGCCTGGAGCCCACTTGGACAGCCTAATGAAAAACTGTTTTTT | CAWSPLGQPNEKLFF
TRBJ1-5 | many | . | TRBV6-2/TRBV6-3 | TGTGCCAGCAGTCAAAGGGGAGCAGGCACAAATCAGCCCCAGCATTTT | CASSQRGAGTNQPQHF
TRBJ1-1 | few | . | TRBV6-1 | TGTGCCAGTAATCTAAGATACAGTGAAGCTTTCTTT | CASNLRYSEAFF
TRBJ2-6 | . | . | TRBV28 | TGTGCCAGCAGCCCAGGTGGGTTCTCTGGGGCCAACGTCCTGACTTTC | CASSPGGFSGANVLTF
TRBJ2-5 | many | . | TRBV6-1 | TGTGCCAGCAGTGATAATCGGGAGTTGTGGACCCAGTACTTC | CASSDNRELWTQYF
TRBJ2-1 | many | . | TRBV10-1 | TGCGCCAGCAGACGAGACATGACGGGTGAGCAGTTCTTC | CASRRDMTGEQFF
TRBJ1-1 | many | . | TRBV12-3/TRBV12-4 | TGTGCCAGCAGTTTAGTTCACGGTGAAGCTTTCTTT | CASSLVHGEAFF
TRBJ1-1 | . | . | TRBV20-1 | TGCAGTGCCACCTCAAATACCGACAGGGAAGCTTTCTTT | CSATSNTDREAFF
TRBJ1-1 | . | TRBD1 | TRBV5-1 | TGTGCCAGCAGCAGCCGGGACAGTCTTTCCTCAGCTTTCTTT | CASSSRDSLSSAFF
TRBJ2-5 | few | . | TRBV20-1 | TGCAGTGCTAGAGGGAATTCCGGGGGTGGAGAGACCCAGTACTTC | CSARGNSGGGETQYF
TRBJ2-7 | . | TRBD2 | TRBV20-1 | TGCAGTGCTATTCCCCCTGGGACTAGCGGCTACGAGCAGTACTTC | CSAIPPGTSGYEQYF
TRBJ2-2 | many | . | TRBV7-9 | TGTGCCAGCAGCTTAGCGACGAACACCGGGGAGCTGTTTTTT | CASSLATNTGELFF
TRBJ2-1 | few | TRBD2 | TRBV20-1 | TGCAGTGCTGCACTAGCGGGAGTGCAGGGAAGGGAGCAGTTCTTC | CSAALAGVQGREQFF
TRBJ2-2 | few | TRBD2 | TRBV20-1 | TGCAGTGCTAGTTGGACTAGCGGGGCCGGGGAGCTGTTTTTT | CSASWTSGAGELFF
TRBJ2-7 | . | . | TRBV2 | TGTGCCAGCGACCTAGACAGATACGAGCAGTACTTC | CASDLDRYEQYF
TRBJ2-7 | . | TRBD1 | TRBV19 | TGTGCCAGTAGTCTCAGGGACAGGGCTTCCTACGAGCAGTACTTC | CASSLRDRASYEQYF
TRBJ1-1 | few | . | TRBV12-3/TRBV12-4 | TGTGCCAGCAGTTTAGAGGTTACCACTGAAGCTTTCTTT | CASSLEVTTEAFF
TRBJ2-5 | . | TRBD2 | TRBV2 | TGTGCCAGCAGTGACGGGACTAGCGGGAGGGCCCAGTACTTC | CASSDGTSGRAQYF
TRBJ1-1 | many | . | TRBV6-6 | TGTGCCAGCAGTTACGGGGGGTTCACTGAAGCTTTCTTT | CASSYGGFTEAFF
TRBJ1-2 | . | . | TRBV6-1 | TGTGCCAGCCTTTCTCTTGGGGACTATGGCTACACCTTC | CASLSLGDYGYTF
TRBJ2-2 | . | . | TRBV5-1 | TGCGCCAGCAGCTTGAACACCAACACCGGGGAGCTGTTTTTT | CASSLNTNTGELFF
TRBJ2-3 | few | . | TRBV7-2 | TGTGCCAGCAGTTACGACTTAAGGACGCAGTATTTT | CASSYDLRTQYF
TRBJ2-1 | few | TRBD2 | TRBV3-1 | TGTGCCAGCAGCCAGGCGACTAGCGGGAGGGTGAGGGGCTACAATGAGCAGTTCTTC | CASSQATSGRVRGYNEQFF
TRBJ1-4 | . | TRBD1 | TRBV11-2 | TGTGCCAGCAGCTCCTACAGGGGAAGGCCTAATGAAAAACTGTTTTTT | CASSSYRGRPNEKLFF
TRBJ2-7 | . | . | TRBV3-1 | TGTGCCAGCAACAAAAGGTCCGGGACCAACTCCTACGAGCAGTACTTC | CASNKRSGTNSYEQYF